The clone carrying this T cell receptor beta chain was counted many times. Antigen unknown. An end of the junction differs from the germline gene, which may be a read error. This sample stems from a study of T cell repertoires in cytomegalovirus infection. Study summary: Carrying CMV and the relevant HLA type showed in public TCR beta signatures. Study-wide results and caveats: Public TCR beta family frequency separated CMV-and-HLA carriers, including in an independent cohort. What dominated the ex vivo response were HLA-C-restricted CMV-specific TCR beta clonotypes.

Germline CDR1 is SGHTA and CDR2 is FQGNSA. The CDR3 covers 15 residues. One entry per CDR3 protein, called by TCRdb with MiXCR from the reads. The sample records 200,000 to 300,000 distinct CDR3 sequences, around 8.7% being singletons. This rearrangement joins TRBV7-2 to TRBJ2-5; the match to TRBD2 covers 7 bases. This sequence was found in a human donor in good health (CMV status not recorded). Some clones in this sample may be carry-over from other donors' samples. The sequencing sample was made of PBMCs. CDR3 nucleotides: TGTGCCAGCAGTTTAGATACTGGGGGGGAGAAGACCCAGTACTTC. Its protein product is CASSLDTGGEKTQYF.